Below, one TCR beta chain is given with its context. The target antigen is unknown. This sample was taken from a study of graft-versus-host responses after intestinal transplantation. Overall study context: For around three years after anti-thymocyte globulin induction, all recipients took tacrolimus and steroids. Study outcomes and limitations: Some GvH clones appeared in ileal mucosa or blood before recipient bone marrow. Researchers found peak circulating GvH clone levels linked to early post-transplant HvG declines.

Method: immunoSEQ multiplex PCR; TCRdb's copy keeps in-frame clones and lacks some. The data show 40,000 to 55,000 clones, approximately 95% seen once. V lost 6 bases and J 2 bases, leaving 23 bases between the germline ends. CDR3 length: 18 residues. From germline, CDR1 is MDHEN and CDR2 SYDVKM. The clonotype was recovered from a human donor who was the organ donor for an intestinal transplant. Sequenced material: unstimulated CD8+ T cells sorted from spleen or lymph node cells, taken before transplant. The rearrangement joins TRBV28 to TRBJ1-5; D call uncertain. CDR3 protein: CASSPRTANPIGNQPQHF. As DNA, the CDR3 is TGTGCCAGCAGCCCTCGGACCGCTAACCCAATCGGCAATCAGCCCCAGCATTTT.